In its sample, the clone carrying this T cell receptor (beta chain) was seen a few times. Being one base from a much bigger clone, this may be a read error. TCRdb independently ran MiXCR on the PCR reads; one entry per CDR3 protein. The sample contains some 65,000 distinct CDR3 sequences, under 20% of which appear only once. The CDR3 loop spans 18 amino acids. Germline V gene data show CDR1 as SGHDT and CDR2 as YYEEEE. V shed 4 bases and J shed 4 bases, with 25 bases lying between them. Between about 19,000 and 1,100,000 sorted cells, with 10%, 30% or 50% RNA, yielded naive CD8 libraries. The sample originates from a study of molecular identifiers for immune sequencing clone quantification.

Sequencing was carried out using naive CD8+ T cells from blood, with Jurkat cell RNA spiked in. Subset indicated: FACS-sorted CD8+CD4-CCR7+CD45RA+ naive T cells. The receptor was isolated from a human donor in good health. Some libraries in this study had Jurkat cell RNA spiked in. This chain connects TRBV5-6 to TRBJ2-3; D may be TRBD2 (5 bases). The CDR3 spells CASSTPEVRKWPPDTQYF. The CDR3 bases are TGTGCCAGCAGCACCCCGGAGGTGCGGAAGTGGCCTCCAGATACGCAGTATTTT.